The rows below give T cell receptor beta chains drawn from one sample of a study of TIL therapy for anti-PD-1-resistant metastatic lung cancer. TCRdb's table, derived via immunoSEQ multiplex PCR, lists solely in-frame clones and lacks some. The data hold 54,000 or so clones, with roughly 91% observed a single time. The sequencing here drew on blood, taken at baseline. The receptors shown here come from a person between 25 and 79 years old with non-small cell lung cancer. Each CDR3 is given with its conserved first and last residue. The D gene is left open where the match is weak. Where a row states a size, it is once, few, many or the class of an expanded clone; other rows omit it.

d_gene	abundance	v_gene	j_gene	CDR3nt	CDR3aa
NA	NA	TRBV19	TRBJ1-2	TGTGCCAGTAGTACGATCGGTGGCAGGGGAGGGGTCTATGGCTACACCTTC	CASSTIGGRGGVYGYTF
NA	NA	TRBV4-1	TRBJ1-2	TGCGCCAGCAGCCAAGAGGGTGTAGGGGGTGGCTATGGCTACACCTTC	CASSQEGVGGGYGYTF
NA	NA	TRBV9	TRBJ2-7	TGTGCCAGCAGCGACGACAGCTACGAGCAGTACTTC	CASSDDSYEQYF
NA	NA	TRBV6-2/TRBV6-3	TRBJ2-7	TGTGCCAGCAGTTACCCGCAGGGGCTAGCCTACGAGCAGTACTTC	CASSYPQGLAYEQYF
NA	NA	TRBV5-8	TRBJ1-3	TGTGCCAGCAGCTTAATCCTTTCGGTATCTGGAAACACCATATATTTT	CASSLILSVSGNTIYF
NA	NA	TRBV5-1	TRBJ1-1	TGCGCCAGCAGCTTGGCCGTGGGGGTGGATGAAGCTTTCTTT	CASSLAVGVDEAFF
NA	NA	TRBV24-1	TRBJ2-1	TGTGCCACCAGTGTCGAACACCCCAGCTCCTACAATGAGCAGTTCTTC	CATSVEHPSSYNEQFF
TRBD1	NA	TRBV6-1	TRBJ1-5	TGTGCCAGCAGTGTACACACTAACAGGGGGCGAGGCAATCAGCCCCAGCATTTT	CASSVHTNRGRGNQPQHF
NA	NA	TRBV12-5	TRBJ1-2	TGTGCTAGTGGTACCACCACGGGCAGTTATGGCTACACCTTC	CASGTTTGSYGYTF
NA	NA	TRBV24-1	TRBJ1-2	TGTGCCACCAGTTCCTTCTTGGGATATGGCTACACCTTC	CATSSFLGYGYTF
NA	NA	TRBV7-2	TRBJ2-3	TGTGCCAGCAGCTTAGCCCTAGCGCTGGGAGATACGCAGTATTTT	CASSLALALGDTQYF
NA	NA	TRBV28	TRBJ1-2	TGTGCCAGCAGTTACAGGGTAACAGGCTACACCTTC	CASSYRVTGYTF
NA	NA	TRBV19	TRBJ2-3	TGTGCCAGTAGTTCCCGACAGGGCACAGATACGCAGTATTTT	CASSSRQGTDTQYF
TRBD1	NA	TRBV20-1	TRBJ1-1	TGCAGTGCTAGTACAGGGGTCACTGAAGCTTTCTTT	CSASTGVTEAFF
NA	NA	TRBV12-3/TRBV12-4	TRBJ1-1	TGTGCCAGCAGTTTACCCGTAGGACTCGTTTTCTTT	CASSLPVGLVFF
NA	few	TRBV19	TRBJ1-4	TGTGCCACCAGACAGGTGATCGATGAAAAACTGTTTTTT	CATRQVIDEKLFF
NA	NA	TRBV5-1	TRBJ2-2	TGCGCCAGCAGCTTGGTATCAGGGCGGGACACCGGGGAGCTGTTTTTT	CASSLVSGRDTGELFF
NA	NA	TRBV20-1	TRBJ2-1	TGCAGTGCTTGGCTATACAATGAGCAGTTCTTC	CSAWLYNEQFF
TRBD2	NA	TRBV28	TRBJ2-3	TGTGCCAGCAGCCCGGGCGGACTAGCGGGTAGAGATACGCAGTATTTT	CASSPGGLAGRDTQYF
TRBD2	NA	TRBV4-1	TRBJ2-7	TGCGCCAGCAGCCCGGAGCGGGGGCCCCTCTACGAGCAGTACTTC	CASSPERGPLYEQYF
NA	once	TRBV4-1	TRBJ2-1	TGCGCCAGCAGCCAAGAAGGCCCCATCAGGGGCGAGCAGTTCTTC	CASSQEGPIRGEQFF
TRBD1	NA	TRBV4-1	TRBJ2-2	TGCGCCAGCAGCCAAGATCACAGGGGGCTCGGGGAGCTGTTTTTT	CASSQDHRGLGELFF
NA	NA	TRBV6-4	TRBJ1-3	TGTGCCAGCAGTGCCGGGCCCCGCTCTGGAAACACCATATATTTT	CASSAGPRSGNTIYF
TRBD2	NA	TRBV2	TRBJ2-3	TGTGCCAGCAGTGATTTTAGGACTAGCGGGACCACAGATACGCAGTATTTT	CASSDFRTSGTTDTQYF
TRBD2	NA	TRBV30	TRBJ2-2	TGTGCCTGGAGATCTGGAGCGGGGGGGCAGACCGGGGAGCTGTTTTTT	CAWRSGAGGQTGELFF
NA	NA	TRBV30	TRBJ1-3	TGTGCCTGGAGTGTCGGGGGAAACACCATATATTTT	CAWSVGGNTIYF
TRBD2	few	TRBV19	TRBJ2-3	TGTGCCAGTAGTAGAAAGATAGCGGGGGGAGATACGCAGTATTTT	CASSRKIAGGDTQYF
NA	NA	TRBV4-1	TRBJ2-1	TGCGCCAGCAGCCAAGATTCGCCTGCCTACAATGAGCAGTTCTTC	CASSQDSPAYNEQFF
TRBD2	NA	TRBV27	TRBJ2-1	TGTGCCAGCAGTTTACCGGGAGGCAATGAGCAGTTCTTC	CASSLPGGNEQFF
NA	NA	TRBV10-3	TRBJ1-4	TGTGCCATCAGTGTTCGGCAGGGTAATGAAAAACTGTTTTTT	CAISVRQGNEKLFF
TRBD2	NA	TRBV5-1	TRBJ2-7	TGCGCCAGCAGCTTAAGAACTAGCGGCCCCTACGAGCAGTACTTC	CASSLRTSGPYEQYF
NA	NA	TRBV6-2/TRBV6-3	TRBJ2-1	TGTGCCAGCAGTTACCCCACAAGCGAACAGGACAGCTCCTACAATGAGCAGTTCTTC	CASSYPTSEQDSSYNEQFF
TRBD1	NA	TRBV3-1/TRBV3-2	TRBJ2-1	TGTGCCAGCAGCCAAGCCGCCGGGACAGGGAAAAATGAGCAGTTCTTC	CASSQAAGTGKNEQFF
TRBD2	NA	TRBV28	TRBJ2-2	TGTGCCAGCACCCTAGGACTAGCGACCGGGGAGCTGTTTTTT	CASTLGLATGELFF
NA	NA	TRBV19	TRBJ1-2	TGTGCCAGTACCCCGGGAATCGCTAACTATGGCTACACCTTC	CASTPGIANYGYTF
TRBD1	NA	TRBV7-6	TRBJ1-1	TGTGCCAGCAGCTTGAACACAGGGGGTACCACTGAAGCTTTCTTT	CASSLNTGGTTEAFF
TRBD1	few	TRBV6-5	TRBJ2-7	TGTGCCAGCAGTTCCGCCGGGACAGGCCTTCGGGAGCAGTACTTC	CASSSAGTGLREQYF
NA	NA	TRBV3-1/TRBV3-2	TRBJ2-7	TGTGCCAGCGGCAGGGGAGGGGAGCAGTACTTC	CASGRGGEQYF
TRBD2	NA	TRBV30	TRBJ2-3	TGTGCCTGGACCCTCGGCGGGGGAACAGATACGCAGTATTTT	CAWTLGGGTDTQYF
NA	NA	TRBV6-1	TRBJ2-7	TGTGCCAGCAGTGACAAGTGGCAGGGTGGCCACGAGCAGTACTTC	CASSDKWQGGHEQYF
NA	NA	TRBV19	TRBJ1-1	TGTGCCAGTAGTATAGTGTGGGGCCGTCGTGGCACTGAAGCTTTCTTT	CASSIVWGRRGTEAFF
NA	NA	TRBV6-1	TRBJ1-1	TGTGCCAGCAGTGAAGTCGAGGGGCCTTTGGACACTGAAGCTTTCTTT	CASSEVEGPLDTEAFF
TRBD1	NA	TRBV12-5	TRBJ2-7	TGTGCTAGTGGTTTGGTCTGGGACAGCACCTACGAGCAGTACTTC	CASGLVWDSTYEQYF
TRBD1	NA	TRBV28	TRBJ2-7	TGTGCCAGCAGTCCCCTCGGGACAGGGATCTACGAGCAGTACTTC	CASSPLGTGIYEQYF
TRBD1	NA	TRBV19	TRBJ1-1	TGTGCCAGTACCACCTCTAACAGGGGGAACACTGAAGCTTTCTTT	CASTTSNRGNTEAFF
TRBD1	NA	TRBV28	TRBJ2-1	TGTGCCAGCAGTTTCTCCCACAGGGGGCGACTAATCAATGAGCAGTTCTTC	CASSFSHRGRLINEQFF
TRBD2	NA	TRBV3-1/TRBV3-2	TRBJ2-3	TGTGCCAGCAGCCAAGCCTTTGGCGGGGGGGCCCTAGATACGCAGTATTTT	CASSQAFGGGALDTQYF
NA	few	TRBV12-3/TRBV12-4	TRBJ1-6	TGTGCCAGCCGTAATACAGGGTCGGCACCCCTCCACTTT	CASRNTGSAPLHF
NA	NA	TRBV9	TRBJ2-7	TGTGCCAGCAGCATTCCTAGCCACCGGTACGAGCAGTACTTC	CASSIPSHRYEQYF
NA	NA	TRBV19	TRBJ1-1	TGTGCCAGTAGTATTAACCTAAGGGGCCCTGAAGCTTTCTTT	CASSINLRGPEAFF
TRBD2	NA	TRBV5-1	TRBJ2-7	TGCGCCAGCAGCTTGGAGGAGTTTGCAAGCGGGATGAACGAGCAGTACTTC	CASSLEEFASGMNEQYF
TRBD1	NA	TRBV27	TRBJ1-1	TGTGCCAGCAGTACCCGGGACAGGATGAACACTGAAGCTTTCTTT	CASSTRDRMNTEAFF